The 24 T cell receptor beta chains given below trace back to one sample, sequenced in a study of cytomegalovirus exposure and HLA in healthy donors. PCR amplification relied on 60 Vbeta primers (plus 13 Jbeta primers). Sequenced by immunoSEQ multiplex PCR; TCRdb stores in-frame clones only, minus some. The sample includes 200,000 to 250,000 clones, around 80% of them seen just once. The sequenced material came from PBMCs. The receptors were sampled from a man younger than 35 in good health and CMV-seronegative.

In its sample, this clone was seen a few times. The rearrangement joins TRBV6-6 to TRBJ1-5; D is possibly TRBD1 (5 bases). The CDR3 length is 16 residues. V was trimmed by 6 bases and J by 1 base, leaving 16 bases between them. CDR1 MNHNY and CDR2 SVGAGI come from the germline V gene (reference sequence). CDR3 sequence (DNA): TGTGCCAGCAGCAAACGACAGTCTACCAGCAATCAGCCCCAGCATTTT. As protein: CASSKRQSTSNQPQHF.

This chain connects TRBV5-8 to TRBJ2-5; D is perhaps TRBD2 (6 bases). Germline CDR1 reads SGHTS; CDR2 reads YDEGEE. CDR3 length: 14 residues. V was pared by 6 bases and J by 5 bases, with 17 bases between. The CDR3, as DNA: TGTGCCAGCACCCCCCGGGCGGGACGGGAGACCCAGTACTTC. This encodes CASTPRAGRETQYF.

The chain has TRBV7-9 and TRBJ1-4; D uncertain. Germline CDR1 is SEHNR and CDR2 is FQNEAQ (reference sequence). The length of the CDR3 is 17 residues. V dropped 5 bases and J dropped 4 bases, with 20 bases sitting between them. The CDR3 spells CASSPMIGREFNEKLFF. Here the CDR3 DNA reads TGTGCCAGCAGCCCAATGATTGGGCGCGAATTTAATGAAAAACTGTTTTTT.

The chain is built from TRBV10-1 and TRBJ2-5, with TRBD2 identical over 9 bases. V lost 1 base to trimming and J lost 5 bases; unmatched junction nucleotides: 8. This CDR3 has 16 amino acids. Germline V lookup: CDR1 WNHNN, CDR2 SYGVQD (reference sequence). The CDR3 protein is CASSELSSGSRETQYF. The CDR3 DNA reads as TGCGCCAGCAGTGAGTTGAGTAGCGGGAGTCGGGAGACCCAGTACTTC.

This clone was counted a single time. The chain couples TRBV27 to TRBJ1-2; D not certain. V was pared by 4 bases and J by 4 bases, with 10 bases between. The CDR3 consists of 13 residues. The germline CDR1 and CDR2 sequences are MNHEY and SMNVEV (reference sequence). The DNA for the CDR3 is TGTGCCAGCAGTTCCGTACGGGGCTATGGCTACACCTTC. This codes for CASSSVRGYGYTF.

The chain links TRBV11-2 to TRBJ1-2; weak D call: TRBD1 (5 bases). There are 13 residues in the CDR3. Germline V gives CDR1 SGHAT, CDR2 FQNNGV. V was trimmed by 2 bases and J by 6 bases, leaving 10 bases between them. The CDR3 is CASSLTGSNGYTF. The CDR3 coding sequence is TGTGCCAGCAGCTTAACAGGTTCGAATGGCTACACCTTC.

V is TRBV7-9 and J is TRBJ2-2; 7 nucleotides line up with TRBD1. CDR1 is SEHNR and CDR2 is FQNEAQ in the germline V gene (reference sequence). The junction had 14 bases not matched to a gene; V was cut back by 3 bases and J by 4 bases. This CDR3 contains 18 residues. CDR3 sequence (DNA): TGTGCCAGCAGCTTCTTCCCTCGACACAGGGGCGGCACCGGGGAGCTGTTTTTT. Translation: CASSFFPRHRGGTGELFF. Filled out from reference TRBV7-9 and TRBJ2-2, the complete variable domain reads DTGVSQNPRHKITKRGQNVTFRCDPISEHNRLYWYRQTLGQGPEFLTYFQNEAQLEKSRLLSDRFSAERPKGSFSTLEIQRTEQGDSAMYLCASSFFPRHRGGTGELFFGEGSRLTVL.

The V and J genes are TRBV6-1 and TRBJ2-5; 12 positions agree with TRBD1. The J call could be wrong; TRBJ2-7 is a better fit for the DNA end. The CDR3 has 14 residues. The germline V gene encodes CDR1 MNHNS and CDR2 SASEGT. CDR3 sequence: CASSWDRGPYEQYF. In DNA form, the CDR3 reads TGTGCCAGCAGTTGGGACAGGGGGCCCTACGAGCAGTACTTC.

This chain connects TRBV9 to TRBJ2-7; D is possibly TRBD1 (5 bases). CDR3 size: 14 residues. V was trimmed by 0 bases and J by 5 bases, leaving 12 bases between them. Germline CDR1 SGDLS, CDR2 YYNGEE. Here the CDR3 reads CASSVARGPHEQYF. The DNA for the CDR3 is TGTGCCAGCAGCGTAGCTAGGGGTCCCCACGAGCAGTACTTC.

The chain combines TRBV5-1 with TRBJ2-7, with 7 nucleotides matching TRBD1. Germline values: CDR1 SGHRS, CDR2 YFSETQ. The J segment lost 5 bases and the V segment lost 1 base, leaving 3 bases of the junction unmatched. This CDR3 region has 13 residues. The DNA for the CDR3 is TGCGCCAGCAGCTTGCAGGGGGAACACGAGCAGTACTTC. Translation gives CASSLQGEHEQYF.

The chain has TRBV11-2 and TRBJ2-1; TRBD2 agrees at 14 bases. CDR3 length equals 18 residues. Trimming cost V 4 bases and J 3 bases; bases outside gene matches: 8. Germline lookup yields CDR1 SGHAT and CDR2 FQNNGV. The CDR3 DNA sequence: TGTGCCAGCAGCTCCGCACGCGGACTAGCGGGAGGCTACAATGAGCAGTTCTTC. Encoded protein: CASSSARGLAGGYNEQFF.

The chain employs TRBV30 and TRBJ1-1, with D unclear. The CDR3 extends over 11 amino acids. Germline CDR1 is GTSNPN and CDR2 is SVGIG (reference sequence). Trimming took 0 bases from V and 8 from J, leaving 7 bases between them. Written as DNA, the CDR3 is TGTGCCTGGAGTGTAACCAGGGAAGCTTTCTTT. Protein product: CAWSVTREAFF. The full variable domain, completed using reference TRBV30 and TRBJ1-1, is SQTIHQWPATLVQPVGSPLSLECTVEGTSNPNLYWYRQAAGRGLQLLFYSVGIGQISSEVPQNLSASRPQDRQFILSSKKLLLSDSGFYLCAWSVTREAFFGQGTRLTVV.

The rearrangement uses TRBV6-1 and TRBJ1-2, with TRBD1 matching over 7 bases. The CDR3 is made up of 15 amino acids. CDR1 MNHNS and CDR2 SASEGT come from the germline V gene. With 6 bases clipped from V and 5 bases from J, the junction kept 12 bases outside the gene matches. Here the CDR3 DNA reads TGTGCCAGCAGCGACCTTTTGACAGGGAGGTATGGCTACACCTTC. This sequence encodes CASSDLLTGRYGYTF.

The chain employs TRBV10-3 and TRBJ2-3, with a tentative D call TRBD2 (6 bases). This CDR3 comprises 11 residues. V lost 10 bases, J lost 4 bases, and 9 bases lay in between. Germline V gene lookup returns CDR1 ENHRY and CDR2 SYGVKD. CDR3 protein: CATGVSDTQYF. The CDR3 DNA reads TGTGCCACGGGGGTTTCAGATACGCAGTATTTT.

CDR3 nucleotide sequence: TGTGCTAGTGGTTGGGGGTTTCGGAACTGTGGTCCGGGGGGGGTGAATGAGCAGTTCTTC. It is translated as CASGWGFRNCGPGGVNEQFF. This rearrangement joins TRBV12-5 to TRBJ2-1; TRBD2 matches at 8 bases. V lost 4 bases, J lost 7 bases, and 24 bases stayed unmatched. The CDR3 spans 20 residues. Germline V CDR1 and CDR2: LGHNT, FRNRAP. Combining the CDR3 with reference TRBV12-5 and TRBJ2-1 gives the whole variable domain DARVTQTPRHKVTEMGQEVTMRCQPILGHNTVFWYRQTMMQGLELLAYFRNRAPLDDSGMPKDRFSAEMPDATLATLKIQPSEPRDSAVYFCASGWGFRNCGPGGVNEQFFGPGTRLTVL.

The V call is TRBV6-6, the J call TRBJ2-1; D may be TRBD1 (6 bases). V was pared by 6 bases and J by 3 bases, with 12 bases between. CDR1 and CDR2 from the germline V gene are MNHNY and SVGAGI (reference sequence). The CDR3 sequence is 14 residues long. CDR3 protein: CASSTGTLYNEQFF. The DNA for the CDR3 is TGTGCCAGCAGCACAGGGACCCTCTACAATGAGCAGTTCTTC.

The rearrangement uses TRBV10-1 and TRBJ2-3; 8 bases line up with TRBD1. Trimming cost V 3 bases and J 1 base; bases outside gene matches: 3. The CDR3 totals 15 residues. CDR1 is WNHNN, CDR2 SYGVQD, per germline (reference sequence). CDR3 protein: CASSEPGQGTDTQYF. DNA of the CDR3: TGCGCCAGCAGTGAACCGGGACAGGGCACAGATACGCAGTATTTT.

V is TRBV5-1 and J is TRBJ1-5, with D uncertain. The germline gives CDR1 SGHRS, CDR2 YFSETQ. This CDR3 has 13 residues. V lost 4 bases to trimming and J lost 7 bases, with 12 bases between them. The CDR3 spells CASSLEGGQPQHF. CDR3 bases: TGCGCCAGCAGCCTGGAGGGAGGGCAGCCCCAGCATTTT.

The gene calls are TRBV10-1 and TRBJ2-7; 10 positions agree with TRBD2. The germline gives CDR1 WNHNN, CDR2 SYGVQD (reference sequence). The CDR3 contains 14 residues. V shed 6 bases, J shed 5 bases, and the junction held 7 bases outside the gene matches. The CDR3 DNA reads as TGCGCCAGCAGCCTAGCGGGAGACCTCGACGAGCAGTACTTC. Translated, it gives CASSLAGDLDEQYF.

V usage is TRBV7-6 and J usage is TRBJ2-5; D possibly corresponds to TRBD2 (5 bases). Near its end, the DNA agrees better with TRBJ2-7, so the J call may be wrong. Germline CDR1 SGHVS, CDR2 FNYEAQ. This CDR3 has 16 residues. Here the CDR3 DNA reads TGTGCCAGCAGCTTATCCGAGGGCTCCGTTACCTACGAGCAGTACTTC. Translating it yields CASSLSEGSVTYEQYF.

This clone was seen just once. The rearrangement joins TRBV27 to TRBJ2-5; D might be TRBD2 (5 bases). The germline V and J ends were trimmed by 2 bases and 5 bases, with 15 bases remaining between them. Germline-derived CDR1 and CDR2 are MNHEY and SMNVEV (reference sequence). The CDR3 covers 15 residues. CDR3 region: CASSLGLALSETQYF. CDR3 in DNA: TGTGCCAGCAGTTTAGGGTTAGCGCTGTCGGAGACCCAGTACTTC.

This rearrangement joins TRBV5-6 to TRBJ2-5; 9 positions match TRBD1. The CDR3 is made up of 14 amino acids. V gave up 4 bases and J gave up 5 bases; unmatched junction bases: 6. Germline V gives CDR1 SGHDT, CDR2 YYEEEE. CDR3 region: CASSPRTGEETQYF. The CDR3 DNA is TGTGCCAGCAGCCCCCGGACAGGGGAGGAGACCCAGTACTTC.

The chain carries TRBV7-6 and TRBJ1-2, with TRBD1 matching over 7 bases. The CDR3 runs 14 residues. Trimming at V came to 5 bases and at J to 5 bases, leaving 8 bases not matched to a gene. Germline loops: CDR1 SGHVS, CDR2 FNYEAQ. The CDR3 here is CASSPGTAPYGYTF. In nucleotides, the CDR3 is TGTGCCAGCAGCCCCGGGACAGCCCCTTATGGCTACACCTTC.

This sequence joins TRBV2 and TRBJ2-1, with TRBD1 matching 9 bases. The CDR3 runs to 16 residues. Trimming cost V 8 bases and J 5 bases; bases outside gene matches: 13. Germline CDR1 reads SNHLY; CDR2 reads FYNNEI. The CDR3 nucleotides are TGTGCCAGCGGAGGGGACAGGGAGAGTGTGGACAATGAGCAGTTCTTC. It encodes CASGGDRESVDNEQFF.